The sequence of this T cell receptor (beta chain) was determined in a study of blood T cell repertoires in COVID-19. On the study more broadly: T cells, B-cell-depleted T cells, or PBMCs provided the cDNA or gDNA that served as material.

The CDR3 totals 14 residues. Trimming removed 4 bases at V and 1 base at J, with 10 bases between. From germline, CDR1 is LGHDT and CDR2 YNNKEL (reference sequence). As originally analysed: Amplification with reference gene primers provided the estimates of nucleated cell counts. The protocol was immunoSEQ multiplex PCR, while the TCRdb copy is restricted to in-frame clones and leaves out a portion. For V, J and clone size, that table is used; D and trimming come from the DNA. The sample has about 97,000 clones; about nine tenths are singletons. This clone is judged medium-sized (0.01 to 0.1%). V and J are TRBV3-1 (or the pseudogene TRBV3-2) and TRBJ1-1; D perhaps matches TRBD1 (5 bases). The sample consisted of peripheral blood. This clonotype was obtained from a man aged 55 to 70 with acute or convalescent COVID-19. The CDR3 DNA follows: TGTGCCAGCAGCCGCAATCAGGGGAACACTGAAGCTTTCTTT. Amino acid sequence: CASSRNQGNTEAFF.